The 11 T cell receptor beta chains below all came from one sample that was sequenced in a study of T cell responses to AZD1222 COVID-19 vaccine. Clones were sequenced by immunoSEQ multiplex PCR, and TCRdb holds only the in-frame ones, with some missing. Of 75,000 to 90,000 clones listed, 70% to 90% were seen once; the top ten hold roughly an eighth. The source was peripheral blood, collected 28 days after the second AZD1222 dose. The receptors originated from an adult who received the AZD1222 COVID-19 vaccine.

The rearrangement links TRBV7-2 to TRBJ2-4, with 8 nucleotides matching TRBD1. Per the germline V gene, CDR1 is SGHTA and CDR2 is FQGNSA. This CDR3 region has 17 residues. V lost 5 bases to trimming and J lost 1 base; unmatched junction nucleotides: 10. The CDR3 bases are TGTGCCAGCAGCCCGCGTCTCAGGGGGCGGGCCAAAAACATTCAGTACTTC. Its protein product is CASSPRLRGRAKNIQYF.

On this clone: One end of the junction does not line up with germline, which may come from a read error. The chain joins TRBV19 to TRBJ1-1; 7 bases agree with TRBD1. Germline CDR1 and CDR2: LNHDA and SQIVND (reference sequence). The CDR3 extends over 16 amino acids. The CDR3 nucleotides read TGTGCCAGTATTATAGGGGGCCATTTCGGGAACACTGAAGCTTTCTTT. Translated: CASIIGGHFGNTEAFF.

J is TRBJ1-2 and V is TRBV6-4, with D unresolved. CDR3 size: 12 residues. Looked up from germline, CDR1 is MRHNA and CDR2 is SNTAGT. Trimming shortened V by 2 bases and J by 8 bases, and 9 bases separated the two germline ends. CDR3 sequence (DNA): TGTGCCAGCAGTGACCCCATTCTAGGCTACACCTTC. Its translation is CASSDPILGYTF.

This clone has just a few counts. At one boundary the junction diverges from the germline segment, which might be a read error. The chain combines TRBV28 with TRBJ1-6, with D uncertain. The CDR3 length is 10 residues. In germline, CDR1 is MDHEN, CDR2 SYDVKM. The CDR3 loop reads CASGFSPLHF. The DNA of the CDR3 is TGTGCCAGCGGTTTTTCACCCCTCCACTTT.

This chain joins TRBV3-1 (or the pseudogene TRBV3-2) and TRBJ2-1; 7 bases line up with TRBD2. CDR1 is LGHDT, CDR2 YNNKEL, per germline (reference sequence). The CDR3 sequence is 17 residues long. The ends lost 1 base at V and 0 bases at J; junction bases unmatched: 6. CDR3 bases: TGTGCCAGCAGCCAAGGGGAGGGACTCAGCTCCTACAATGAGCAGTTCTTC. Its protein product is CASSQGEGLSSYNEQFF.

The V gene is TRBV19, the J gene TRBJ1-5; 8 nucleotides align to TRBD1. V lost 9 bases and J lost 3; bases outside the gene matches: 7. Per germline, CDR1 LNHDA and CDR2 SQIVND (reference sequence). The CDR3 loop spans 14 amino acids. The DNA for the CDR3 is TGTGCCAGCGCCCCGACAGGGGTCAATCAGCCCCAGCATTTT. It yields the protein CASAPTGVNQPQHF.

This clone was counted a single time. CDR3 coding DNA: TGTGCCAGCAGTATTAGCGGGAGACCCTACAATGAGCAGTTCTTC. This sequence encodes CASSISGRPYNEQFF. This chain uses TRBV27 with TRBJ2-1, with 9 positions matching TRBD2. Germline V gives CDR1 MNHEY, CDR2 SMNVEV (reference sequence). J gave up 2 bases and V 5 bases, and 4 bases lay outside the gene matches. This CDR3 contains 15 residues.

CDR3 region: CASSKGLTDSYEQYF. The CDR3 coding sequence is TGTGCCAGCAGTAAGGGCCTTACAGATTCCTACGAGCAGTACTTC. The J gene is TRBJ2-7, the V gene TRBV27; D gene uncertain. CDR1 and CDR2 from the germline V gene are MNHEY and SMNVEV (reference sequence). Trimming pared 5 bases from V and 1 base from J, leaving 15 bases between. This CDR3 spans 15 amino acids.

The chain uses TRBV19 and TRBJ2-1; 11 bases are shared with TRBD2. After removal of 6 bases from V and 7 bases from J, the junction contained 8 bases not matched to a gene. The CDR3 has 15 residues. Germline V gives CDR1 LNHDA, CDR2 SQIVND (reference sequence). The CDR3 sequence: CASRLAGGAYNEQFF. As DNA, the CDR3 is TGTGCCAGTAGGTTAGCGGGGGGGGCTTATAATGAGCAGTTCTTC.

This sequence joins TRBV27 and TRBJ2-5, with 9 bases aligning to TRBD1. Germline V CDR1 and CDR2: MNHEY, SMNVEV (reference sequence). J lost 4 bases, V lost 6 bases, and 6 bases had no gene match. The CDR3 totals 14 residues. The CDR3 spells CASSRAQGAETQYF. Written as DNA, the CDR3 is TGTGCCAGCAGCAGAGCACAGGGGGCAGAGACCCAGTACTTC.

V usage is TRBV25-1 and J usage is TRBJ2-1, with D uncertain. Looked up from germline, CDR1 is MGHDK and CDR2 is SYGVNS. The CDR3 extends over 11 amino acids. V was shortened by 4 bases and J by 4 bases, with 2 bases between the two germline ends. DNA of the CDR3: TGTGCCAGCAGTGGGTACAATGAGCAGTTCTTC. Its translation: CASSGYNEQFF.